This T cell receptor beta chain was documented in a study of blood T cell repertoires in COVID-19. Study-level background: Spain, Italy and the United States supplied samples that represented acute and convalescent COVID-19.

To note about this clone: Other DNA sequences in the same sample also yield this CDR3.

V lost 0 bases and J 4 bases, leaving 10 bases between the germline ends. The germline gives CDR1 SGDLS, CDR2 YYNGEE. The CDR3 is 14 amino acids. In the original workflow: How many nucleated cells were present was estimated from reference gene primer amplification. Libraries were prepared by immunoSEQ multiplex PCR; TCRdb keeps only in-frame clonotypes and omits some of them. V, J and clone size were drawn from that table, and D and trimming were deduced from the DNA. The top ten hold 2.5% to 3% of the sample, which has about 400,000 clones, about 90% seen once. Sequenced input: PBMCs or T cells enriched from blood (not recorded which). The rearrangement links TRBV9 to TRBJ1-1; perhaps TRBD1 as D (5 bases). The sequence came from a woman under 40 who had recovered from COVID-19. DNA of the CDR3: TGTGCCAGCAGCGTAGAGTTGGGGGGCACTGAAGCTTTCTTT. Protein: CASSVELGGTEAFF.